The rows below give T cell receptor beta chains drawn from one sample of a study of shared clonotypes between healthy human individuals. Repertoires were generated with immunoSEQ multiplex PCR, while TCRdb's copy carries only in-frame clones and drops some. The data show hundreds of thousands of clones, 90% to 96% seen once. The material sequenced was naive CD4+ T cells sorted from blood. The receptor source for this set is a woman aged 30 to 39 in good health. CDR3s include the opening cysteine and the closing phenylalanine or tryptophan. A D gene is named only where the DNA matches it firmly. The size field is filled for only some rows; it gives once, few, many or a size class.

V: TRBV13; size: -; D: TRBD1; length: 14; J: TRBJ1-1; CDR3: CASSRRDRGTEAFF; DNA: TGTGCCAGCAGCCGCCGGGACAGGGGTACTGAAGCTTTCTTT
V: TRBV27; size: -; D: -; length: 14; J: TRBJ2-3; CDR3: CASSLGLDTDTQYF; DNA: TGTGCCAGCAGTTTGGGGTTAGACACAGATACGCAGTATTTT
V: TRBV27; size: -; D: TRBD2; length: 14; J: TRBJ2-7; CDR3: CASSQRLAVHEQYF; DNA: TGTGCCAGCAGTCAACGACTAGCCGTCCACGAGCAGTACTTC
V: TRBV5-4; size: -; D: TRBD2; length: 15; J: TRBJ2-7; CDR3: CASSSALAGAVEQYF; DNA: TGTGCCAGCAGCTCCGCATTAGCGGGAGCGGTTGAGCAGTACTTC
V: TRBV27; size: -; D: -; length: 12; J: TRBJ2-1; CDR3: CASSSRDGEQFF; DNA: TGTGCCAGCAGTTCTAGAGATGGTGAGCAGTTCTTC
V: TRBV28; size: -; D: -; length: 11; J: TRBJ2-1; CDR3: CASSLVGEQFF; DNA: TGTGCCAGCAGTTTAGTGGGTGAGCAGTTCTTC
V: TRBV15; size: -; D: TRBD2; length: 15; J: TRBJ2-7; CDR3: CATSRETSGSHEQYF; DNA: TGTGCCACCAGCAGAGAGACTAGCGGGAGCCACGAGCAGTACTTC
V: TRBV9; size: -; D: -; length: 13; J: TRBJ2-5; CDR3: CASSKGLQETQYF; DNA: TGTGCCAGCAGCAAGGGACTCCAAGAGACCCAGTACTTC
V: TRBV11-2; size: once; D: -; length: 11; J: TRBJ2-3; CDR3: CASSLMDTQYF; DNA: TGTGCCAGCAGCTTAATGGATACGCAGTATTTT
V: TRBV6-6; size: -; D: TRBD1; length: 14; J: TRBJ2-7; CDR3: CASSRDRVFHEQYF; DNA: TGTGCCAGCAGTCGGGACAGGGTATTCCACGAGCAGTACTTC
V: TRBV7-9; size: -; D: -; length: 15; J: TRBJ1-6; CDR3: CASSLAIGRESPLHF; DNA: TGTGCCAGCAGCTTGGCCATAGGGAGAGAGTCACCCCTCCACTTT
V: TRBV14; size: -; D: -; length: 12; J: TRBJ2-7; CDR3: CASSQDQREQYF; DNA: TGTGCCAGCAGCCAAGATCAGCGCGAGCAGTACTTC
V: TRBV7-9; size: -; D: TRBD1; length: 18; J: TRBJ2-1; CDR3: CASSLGGGRGLAGNEQFF; DNA: TGTGCCAGCAGCTTAGGAGGGGGAAGGGGGCTTGCGGGCAATGAGCAGTTCTTC
V: TRBV5-1; size: -; D: -; length: 12; J: TRBJ2-7; CDR3: CASGSSGDEQYF; DNA: TGCGCCAGCGGCTCATCCGGTGACGAGCAGTACTTC
V: TRBV18; size: -; D: TRBD1; length: 15; J: TRBJ1-1; CDR3: CASSPNRQGNTEAFF; DNA: TGTGCCAGCTCACCCAACCGACAGGGAAACACTGAAGCTTTCTTT
V: TRBV5-1; size: -; D: -; length: 14; J: TRBJ1-1; CDR3: CASNSGTENTEAFF; DNA: TGCGCCAGCAACTCCGGGACGGAGAACACTGAAGCTTTCTTT
V: TRBV28; size: -; D: -; length: 13; J: TRBJ1-1; CDR3: CASSRQPNTEAFF; DNA: TGTGCCAGCAGCCGGCAGCCCAACACTGAAGCTTTCTTT
V: TRBV7-2; size: -; D: -; length: 15; J: TRBJ2-7; CDR3: CASSLVLSPSYEQYF; DNA: TGTGCCAGCAGCTTAGTCCTATCTCCCTCCTACGAGCAGTACTTC
V: TRBV7-2; size: -; D: TRBD1; length: 15; J: TRBJ1-5; CDR3: CASSFGGQGEQPQHF; DNA: TGTGCCAGCAGCTTCGGCGGGCAGGGGGAACAGCCCCAGCATTTT
V: TRBV19; size: -; D: -; length: 11; J: TRBJ1-1; CDR3: CASAGRTEAFF; DNA: TGTGCCAGTGCTGGCCGGACTGAAGCTTTCTTT
V: TRBV10-3; size: -; D: -; length: 15; J: TRBJ1-1; CDR3: CAISGSEDPTTEAFF; DNA: TGTGCCATCAGCGGATCGGAGGATCCGACCACTGAAGCTTTCTTT
V: TRBV2; size: -; D: -; length: 14; J: TRBJ2-1; CDR3: CASLLTGSYNEQFF; DNA: TGTGCCAGTCTCTTGACTGGCTCCTACAATGAGCAGTTCTTC
V: TRBV28; size: -; D: TRBD2; length: 20; J: TRBJ2-1; CDR3: CASSFPRTSGSPPSYNEQFF; DNA: TGTGCCAGCAGTTTTCCCAGGACTAGCGGGAGTCCCCCTTCCTACAATGAGCAGTTCTTC
V: TRBV7-8; size: -; D: TRBD1; length: 16; J: TRBJ1-1; CDR3: CASSMGQGASGTEAFF; DNA: TGTGCCAGCAGCATGGGACAGGGGGCGAGTGGTACTGAAGCTTTCTTT
V: TRBV6-5; size: -; D: -; length: 15; J: TRBJ2-7; CDR3: CASSYSREIWYEQYF; DNA: TGTGCCAGCAGTTACTCACGGGAGATTTGGTACGAGCAGTACTTC
V: TRBV7-9; size: -; D: -; length: 14; J: TRBJ1-3; CDR3: CASSLVSSGNTIYF; DNA: TGTGCCAGCAGCTTAGTCTCCTCTGGAAACACCATATATTTT
V: TRBV18; size: -; D: TRBD1; length: 16; J: TRBJ1-2; CDR3: CASSPLRGRSDYGYTF; DNA: TGTGCCAGCTCACCACTAAGGGGGCGCAGTGACTATGGCTACACCTTC
V: TRBV6-1; size: -; D: -; length: 14; J: TRBJ2-7; CDR3: CASSSTGGLWEQYF; DNA: TGTGCCAGCAGTTCGACAGGCGGCCTTTGGGAGCAGTACTTC
V: TRBV27; size: -; D: TRBD1; length: 14; J: TRBJ1-6; CDR3: CASTRQGNNSPLHF; DNA: TGTGCCAGCACTAGACAGGGTAACAATTCACCCCTCCACTTT
V: TRBV18; size: -; D: TRBD1; length: 14; J: TRBJ1-1; CDR3: CASSPGQGNTEAFF; DNA: TGTGCCAGCTCACCGGGACAGGGCAACACTGAAGCTTTCTTT
V: TRBV29-1; size: -; D: -; length: 12; J: TRBJ1-3; CDR3: CSVRDSGNTIYF; DNA: TGCAGCGTCCGGGACTCTGGAAACACCATATATTTT
V: TRBV2; size: -; D: -; length: 12; J: TRBJ2-3; CDR3: CASRGDLEAQYF; DNA: TGTGCCAGCAGGGGGGACCTCGAAGCGCAGTATTTT
V: TRBV5-8; size: -; D: -; length: 12; J: TRBJ2-2; CDR3: CASSFDTGELFF; DNA: TGTGCCAGCAGCTTTGACACCGGGGAGCTGTTTTTT
V: TRBV7-3; size: -; D: -; length: 14; J: TRBJ2-3; CDR3: CASSQEGRADTQYF; DNA: TGTGCCAGCAGCCAAGAGGGCCGGGCAGATACGCAGTATTTT
V: TRBV7-8; size: -; D: -; length: 14; J: TRBJ1-1; CDR3: CASSLSISAGEAFF; DNA: TGTGCCAGCAGCTTATCTATCTCGGCAGGTGAAGCTTTCTTT
V: TRBV5-1; size: -; D: -; length: 13; J: TRBJ2-1; CDR3: CASSPQGWEEQFF; DNA: TGCGCCAGCAGCCCCCAGGGTTGGGAGGAGCAGTTCTTC
V: TRBV7-8; size: -; D: -; length: 13; J: TRBJ1-5; CDR3: CASSLDRNQPQHF; DNA: TGTGCCAGCAGCTTAGACAGGAATCAGCCCCAGCATTTT
V: TRBV7-9; size: -; D: TRBD1; length: 15; J: TRBJ1-2; CDR3: CASSLDSYRGTGYTF; DNA: TGTGCCAGCAGCCTGGATTCGTACAGGGGGACTGGCTACACCTTC
V: TRBV28; size: -; D: TRBD1; length: 20; J: TRBJ1-3; CDR3: CASSPRTSGTGGSSGNTIYF; DNA: TGTGCCAGCAGCCCACGGACCTCAGGGACAGGGGGCAGCTCTGGAAACACCATATATTTT
V: TRBV5-1; size: -; D: -; length: 16; J: TRBJ2-5; CDR3: CASSLDRAGGQETQYF; DNA: TGCGCCAGCAGCTTGGATAGGGCAGGGGGGCAAGAGACCCAGTACTTC
V: TRBV19; size: -; D: TRBD2; length: 16; J: TRBJ2-2; CDR3: CASTPSGSEGTGELFF; DNA: TGTGCCAGTACTCCGAGCGGGAGTGAAGGCACCGGGGAGCTGTTTTTT
V: TRBV9; size: -; D: -; length: 14; J: TRBJ2-7; CDR3: CASSVGSGPYEQYF; DNA: TGTGCCAGCAGCGTAGGGTCGGGACCCTACGAGCAGTACTTC
V: TRBV30; size: -; D: -; length: 16; J: TRBJ1-2; CDR3: CAWSGLVPAGKYGYTF; DNA: TGTGCCTGGAGTGGCCTGGTACCAGCGGGGAAGTATGGCTACACCTTC
V: TRBV20-1; size: -; D: -; length: 11; J: TRBJ2-7; CDR3: CSARGVREQYF; DNA: TGCAGTGCTAGAGGGGTGCGCGAGCAGTACTTC
V: TRBV28; size: -; D: TRBD2; length: 16; J: TRBJ2-5; CDR3: CASSFPLRLATETQYF; DNA: TGTGCCAGCAGTTTCCCCCTAAGACTAGCCACAGAGACCCAGTACTTC